Listed here are 12 T cell receptor beta chains from one sample, sequenced in a study of T cell repertoires in cytomegalovirus infection. In TCRdb, the reads were re-called with MiXCR into one record per CDR3 protein. This sample carries 830,000 or so distinct CDR3 sequences, roughly 33% of them seen once, and the ten largest clones take roughly 12%. No antigens are known for them. Sequences were derived from cultured CD8+ T cells from PBMCs, sampled from culture after CMV antigen stimulation. Source of these receptors: a human donor in good health (CMV status not recorded). Some clones in this sample may be carry-over from other donors' samples.

This clonotype was observed a few times. V and J are TRBV7-9 and TRBJ1-2; the D is unclear. The ends were cut back, 10 bases at V and 4 bases at J, with 22 bases in the middle. The CDR3 loop spans 15 amino acids. CDR1 SEHNR and CDR2 FQNEAQ come from the germline V gene (reference sequence). CDR3 sequence: CATQPPSRPFYGYTF. As DNA, the CDR3 is TGTGCCACCCAGCCCCCGAGTCGGCCGTTCTATGGCTACACCTTC.

The chain uses TRBV5-6 and TRBJ2-1; TRBD1 aligns across 7 bases. This CDR3 has 15 residues. With 3 bases clipped from V and 3 bases from J, the junction kept 6 bases outside the gene matches. Germline assignment: CDR1 SGHDT and CDR2 YYEEEE. This chain's CDR3 is CASSSGQAYYNEQFF. In DNA, the CDR3 is TGTGCCAGCAGCTCTGGACAGGCCTACTACAATGAGCAGTTCTTC.

A few counts support this clonotype. This chain uses TRBV5-4 with TRBJ1-2; D is uncertain. CDR1 is SGHNT, CDR2 YYREEE, per germline (reference sequence). This CDR3 is built from 12 residues. V shed 4 bases and J shed 9 bases, with 13 bases lying between them. Here the CDR3 DNA reads TGTGCCAGCAGCCCGGGTGGCGGTAGCTACACCTTC. Its translation is CASSPGGGSYTF.

This chain connects TRBV27 to TRBJ2-7; 11 bases match TRBD1. The CDR3 runs to 15 residues. The germline V gene encodes CDR1 MNHEY and CDR2 SMNVEV (reference sequence). Germline trimming cut 3 bases from V and 4 bases from J; bases unmatched to any gene: 5. In nucleotides, the CDR3 is TGTGCCAGCAGTTTGATGGGACAGGGGGTTTACGAGCAGTACTTC. It yields the protein CASSLMGQGVYEQYF.

This clonotype was detected ten times or more. The chain links TRBV7-9 to TRBJ1-1; D gene uncertain. This CDR3 contains 13 residues. CDR1 is SEHNR, CDR2 FQNEAQ, per germline (reference sequence). With 5 bases removed from V and 6 bases from J, the gap between germline ends came to 13 bases. CDR3 DNA sequence: TGTGCCAGCAGCCCAATCGGGGAGGCTGAAGCTTTCTTT. It encodes CASSPIGEAEAFF.

This clonotype was observed at least ten times. The chain is built from TRBV7-8 and TRBJ1-1; 10 nucleotides align to TRBD1. The CDR3 consists of 16 residues. Trimming cost V 3 bases and J 5 bases; bases outside gene matches: 9. Germline CDR1 reads SGHVS; CDR2 reads FQNEAQ. CDR3 in amino acids: CASSFRQGATRTEAFF. CDR3 DNA sequence: TGTGCCAGCAGCTTCCGACAGGGGGCAACTAGGACTGAAGCTTTCTTT.

This clonotype was seen a few times. This rearrangement joins TRBV6-1 to TRBJ2-6; no definite D call. Germline-derived CDR1 and CDR2 are MNHNS and SASEGT. This CDR3 is built from 15 residues. Trimming took 6 bases from V and 0 from J, leaving 9 bases between them. This CDR3 is CASSQTASGANVLTF. CDR3 in DNA: TGTGCCAGCAGCCAAACAGCCTCTGGGGCCAACGTCCTGACTTTC.

This clonotype came up a few times. Here the CDR3 DNA reads TGTGCCAGCAGATCAGGGGTAGGGGCCAACGTCCTGACTTTC. This sequence encodes CASRSGVGANVLTF. The chain joins TRBV12-3 or TRBV12-4 to TRBJ2-6; D perhaps matches TRBD1 (6 bases). This CDR3 spans 14 amino acids. V was trimmed by 6 bases and J by 4 bases, leaving 10 bases between them.

There are a few counts of this clonotype. The J gene is TRBJ2-7, the V gene TRBV7-6, with TRBD1 as a possible D gene (5 bases). This CDR3 has 15 amino acids. The germline gives CDR1 SGHVS, CDR2 FNYEAQ. V was trimmed by 6 bases and J by 0 bases, leaving 15 bases between them. CDR3 sequence reads: CASSPPPGPSYEQYF. The CDR3 DNA reads as TGTGCCAGCAGTCCTCCCCCAGGGCCCTCCTACGAGCAGTACTTC.

V and J are TRBV29-1 and TRBJ2-1, with D possibly matching TRBD1 (6 bases). Trimming removed 6 bases at V and 8 bases at J, with 14 bases between. The CDR3 spans 12 residues. Germline CDR1 SQVTM, CDR2 ANQGSEA. The CDR3 loop reads CSVRTEGYEQFF. DNA for the CDR3: TGCAGCGTGAGGACAGAGGGGTATGAGCAGTTCTTC.

The rearrangement uses TRBV7-6 and TRBJ1-2, with D perhaps matching TRBD1 (5 bases). Trimming took 5 bases from V and 4 from J, leaving 11 bases between them. This CDR3 is 13 amino acids long. Germline V lookup: CDR1 SGHVS, CDR2 FNYEAQ. The DNA for the CDR3 is TGTGCCAGCAGCCCGACAGAAATCTATGGCTACACCTTC. Translated, it gives CASSPTEIYGYTF.

The V call is TRBV6-1, the J call TRBJ2-5, with 11 bases fitting TRBD2. The CDR3 runs 15 residues. Germline V lookup: CDR1 MNHNS, CDR2 SASEGT. V trimming: 6 bases; J trimming: 5 bases; junction bases outside the gene matches: 8. CDR3 protein: CASRVSSGGSETQYF. The CDR3 DNA follows: TGTGCCAGCAGAGTCTCTAGCGGGGGGTCGGAGACCCAGTACTTC.